This T cell receptor beta chain stems from a study of neurological immune-mediated disorders. TCRdb redid the calling of the 5' RACE reads with MiXCR, one entry per CDR3 protein. The profile covers 87,000 or so distinct CDR3 sequences, with 3% to 4% appearing a single time and under 3.5% taken by the ten largest. This clonotype was observed many times. The unsorted libraries were made from 2 million PBMCs kept at -80 C. Germline assignment: CDR1 SGHTA and CDR2 FQGTGA. J was trimmed by 4 bases and V by 8 bases; bases with no gene match: 18. This CDR3 comprises 18 residues. This chain links TRBV7-3 with TRBJ1-1; 11 bases match TRBD1. The sequence derives from a woman in her fifties or sixties with multiple sclerosis. Sequenced: PBMCs. The CDR3 DNA sequence: TGTGCCAGCGCAGTGCGATCGACCGGGACAGGGGGGGCCACTGAAGCTTTCTTT. It translates to CASAVRSTGTGGATEAFF.